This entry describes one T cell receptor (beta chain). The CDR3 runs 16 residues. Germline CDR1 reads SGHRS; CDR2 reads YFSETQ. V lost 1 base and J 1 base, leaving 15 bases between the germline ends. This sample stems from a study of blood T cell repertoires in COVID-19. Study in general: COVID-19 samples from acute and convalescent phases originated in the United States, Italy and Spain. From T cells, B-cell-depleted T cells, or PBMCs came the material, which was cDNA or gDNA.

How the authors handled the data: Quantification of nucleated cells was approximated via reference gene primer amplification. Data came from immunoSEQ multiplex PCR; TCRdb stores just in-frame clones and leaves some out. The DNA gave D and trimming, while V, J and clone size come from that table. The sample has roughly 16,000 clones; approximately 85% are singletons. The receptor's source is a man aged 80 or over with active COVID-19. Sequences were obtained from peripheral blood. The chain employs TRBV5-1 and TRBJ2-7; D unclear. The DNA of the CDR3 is TGCGCCAGCAGCTTGACGACCTCCCCCGGGTCCTACGAGCAGTACTTC. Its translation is CASSLTTSPGSYEQYF.